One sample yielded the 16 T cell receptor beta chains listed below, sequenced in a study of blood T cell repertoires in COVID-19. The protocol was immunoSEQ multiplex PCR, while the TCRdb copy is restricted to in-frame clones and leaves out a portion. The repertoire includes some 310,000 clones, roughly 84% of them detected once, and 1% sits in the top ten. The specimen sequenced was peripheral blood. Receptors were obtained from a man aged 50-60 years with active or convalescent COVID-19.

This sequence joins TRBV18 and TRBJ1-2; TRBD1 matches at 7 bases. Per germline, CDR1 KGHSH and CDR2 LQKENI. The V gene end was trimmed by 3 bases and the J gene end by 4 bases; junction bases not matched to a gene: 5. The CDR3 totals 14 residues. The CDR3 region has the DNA TGTGCCAGCTCACCCGACAGGGCGGGCTATGGCTACACCTTC. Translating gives CASSPDRAGYGYTF.

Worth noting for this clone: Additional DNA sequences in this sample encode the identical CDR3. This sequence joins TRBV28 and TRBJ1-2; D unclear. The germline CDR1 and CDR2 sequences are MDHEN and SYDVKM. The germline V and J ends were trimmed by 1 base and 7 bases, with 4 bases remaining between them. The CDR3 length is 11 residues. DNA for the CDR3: TGTGCCAGCAGTTTATCGGGTGGCTACACCTTC. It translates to CASSLSGGYTF.

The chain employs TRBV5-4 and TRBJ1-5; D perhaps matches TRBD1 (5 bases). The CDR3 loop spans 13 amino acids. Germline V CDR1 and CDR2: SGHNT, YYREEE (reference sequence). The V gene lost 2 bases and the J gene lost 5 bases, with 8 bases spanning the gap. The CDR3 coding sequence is TGTGCCAGCAGCTTTGGCAGGGATCAGCCCCAGCATTTT. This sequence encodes CASSFGRDQPQHF.

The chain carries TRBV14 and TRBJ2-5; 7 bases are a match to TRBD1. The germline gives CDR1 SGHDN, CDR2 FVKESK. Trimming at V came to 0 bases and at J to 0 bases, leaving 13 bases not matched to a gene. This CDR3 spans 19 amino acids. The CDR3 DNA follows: TGTGCCAGCAGCCAAGACCATCGGGGCAGGGGGAAGGACCAAGAGACCCAGTACTTC. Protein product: CASSQDHRGRGKDQETQYF.

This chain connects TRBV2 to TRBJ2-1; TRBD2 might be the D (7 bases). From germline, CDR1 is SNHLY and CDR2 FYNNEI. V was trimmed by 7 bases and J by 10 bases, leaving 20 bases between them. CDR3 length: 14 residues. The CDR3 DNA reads TGTGCCAGCAAAGGGAGGGGGGCCGGACTAGAGCAGTTCTTC. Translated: CASKGRGAGLEQFF.

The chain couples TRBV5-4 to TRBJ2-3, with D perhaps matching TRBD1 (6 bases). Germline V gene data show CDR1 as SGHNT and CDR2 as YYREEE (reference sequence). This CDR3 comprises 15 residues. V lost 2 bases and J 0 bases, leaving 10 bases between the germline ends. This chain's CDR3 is CASSLGGTSTDTQYF. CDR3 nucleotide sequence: TGTGCCAGCAGCTTAGGGGGAACTAGCACAGATACGCAGTATTTT.

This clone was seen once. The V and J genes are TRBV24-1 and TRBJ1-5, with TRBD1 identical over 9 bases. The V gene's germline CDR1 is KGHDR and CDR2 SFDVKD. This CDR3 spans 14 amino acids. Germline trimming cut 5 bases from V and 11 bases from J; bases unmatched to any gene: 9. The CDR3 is CATSGTGEIQAQHF. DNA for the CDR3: TGTGCCACCAGTGGGACAGGGGAAATACAAGCCCAGCATTTT.

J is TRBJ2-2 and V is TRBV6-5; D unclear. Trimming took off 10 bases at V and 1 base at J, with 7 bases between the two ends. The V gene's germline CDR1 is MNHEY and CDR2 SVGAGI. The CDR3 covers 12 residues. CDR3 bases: TGTGCCAACACAAAGAACACCGGGGAGCTGTTTTTT. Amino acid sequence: CANTKNTGELFF.

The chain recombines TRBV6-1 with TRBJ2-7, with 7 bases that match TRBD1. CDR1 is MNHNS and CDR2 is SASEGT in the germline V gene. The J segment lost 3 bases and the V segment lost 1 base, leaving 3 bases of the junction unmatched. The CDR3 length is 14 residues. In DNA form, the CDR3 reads TGTGCCAGCAGTGAAGGGACAGGAAACTACGAGCAGTACTTC. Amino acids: CASSEGTGNYEQYF.

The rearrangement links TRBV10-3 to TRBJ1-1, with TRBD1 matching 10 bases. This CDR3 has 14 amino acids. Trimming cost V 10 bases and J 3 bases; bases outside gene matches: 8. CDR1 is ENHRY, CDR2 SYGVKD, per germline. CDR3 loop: CASGTGVSDTEAFF. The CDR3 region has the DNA TGTGCCAGCGGGACAGGGGTGTCAGACACTGAAGCTTTCTTT.

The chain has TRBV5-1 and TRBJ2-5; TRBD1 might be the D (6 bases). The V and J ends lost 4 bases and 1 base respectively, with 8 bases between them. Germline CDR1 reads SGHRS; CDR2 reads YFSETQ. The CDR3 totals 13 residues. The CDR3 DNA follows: TGCGCCAGCAGCCGACAGGTCCAAGAGACCCAGTACTTC. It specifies CASSRQVQETQYF.

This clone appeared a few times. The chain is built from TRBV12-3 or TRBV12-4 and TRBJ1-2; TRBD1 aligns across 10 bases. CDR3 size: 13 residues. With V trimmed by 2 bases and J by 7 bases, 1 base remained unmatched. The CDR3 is CASSLRDRGGYTF. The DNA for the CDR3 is TGTGCCAGCAGTTTAAGGGACAGGGGTGGCTACACCTTC.

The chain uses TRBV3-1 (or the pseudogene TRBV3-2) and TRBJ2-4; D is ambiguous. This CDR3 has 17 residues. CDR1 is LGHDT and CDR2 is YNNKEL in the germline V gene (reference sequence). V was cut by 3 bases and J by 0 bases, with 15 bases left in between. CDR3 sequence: CASSHWSTRLAKNIQYF. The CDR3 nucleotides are TGTGCCAGCAGCCACTGGTCTACCCGACTAGCCAAAAACATTCAGTACTTC.

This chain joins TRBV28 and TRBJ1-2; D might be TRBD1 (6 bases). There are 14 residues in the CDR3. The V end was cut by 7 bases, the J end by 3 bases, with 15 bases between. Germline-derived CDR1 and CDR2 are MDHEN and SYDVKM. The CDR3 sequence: CASTGGGHDYGYTF. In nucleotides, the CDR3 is TGTGCCAGCACGGGCGGGGGGCACGACTATGGCTACACCTTC.

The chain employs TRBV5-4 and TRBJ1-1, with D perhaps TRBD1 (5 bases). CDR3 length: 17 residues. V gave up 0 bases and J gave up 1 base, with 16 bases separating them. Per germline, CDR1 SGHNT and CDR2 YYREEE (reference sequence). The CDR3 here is CASSLVGSGVRNTEAFF. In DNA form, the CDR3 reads TGTGCCAGCAGCTTGGTGGGGTCGGGGGTGAGGAACACTGAAGCTTTCTTT.

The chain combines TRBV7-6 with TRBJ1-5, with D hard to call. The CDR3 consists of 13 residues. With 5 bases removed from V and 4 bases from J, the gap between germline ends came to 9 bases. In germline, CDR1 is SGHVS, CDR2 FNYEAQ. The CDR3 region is CASSAGGNQPQHF. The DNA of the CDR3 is TGTGCCAGCAGCGCCGGAGGGAATCAGCCCCAGCATTTT.